The 8 T cell receptor beta chains listed next were all sequenced from one sample in a study of blood T cell repertoires in COVID-19. Data came from immunoSEQ multiplex PCR; TCRdb stores just in-frame clones and leaves some out. The sample shows 150,000 to 200,000 clones, about 90% of them seen only once. Sequenced: PBMCs or T cells enriched from blood (not recorded which). These receptor sequences come from a human donor with acute COVID-19. The donor label of this sample is uncertain.

The chain uses TRBV30 and TRBJ2-7; 8 bases line up with TRBD1. Trimming took 5 bases from V and 4 from J; bases not matched to a gene: 4. Germline values: CDR1 GTSNPN, CDR2 SVGIG (reference sequence). The CDR3 runs 12 residues. The CDR3 region is CAWVQGEYEQYF. The CDR3 DNA is TGTGCCTGGGTACAGGGGGAGTACGAGCAGTACTTC.

The J gene is TRBJ2-7, the V gene TRBV25-1; TRBD1 aligns across 8 bases. The CDR3 is made up of 14 amino acids. Looked up from germline, CDR1 is MGHDK and CDR2 is SYGVNS. After removal of 5 bases from V and 4 bases from J, the junction contained 7 bases not matched to a gene. CDR3 nucleotides: TGTGCCAGCAGTAAAAGACAGGGGACGTACGAGCAGTACTTC. Translation gives CASSKRQGTYEQYF.

The J gene is TRBJ1-5, the V gene TRBV7-8; no firm D call. This CDR3 is built from 16 residues. Trimming removed 1 base from V and 1 base from J, with 11 bases in between. The germline CDR1 and CDR2 sequences are SGHVS and FQNEAQ. CDR3 loop: CASSLEGRISNQPQHF. CDR3 sequence (DNA): TGTGCCAGCAGCTTAGAAGGGAGAATCAGCAATCAGCCCCAGCATTTT.

The rearrangement uses TRBV5-1 and TRBJ2-2, with a weak D call TRBD2 (5 bases). The CDR3 sequence is 16 residues long. Trimming cost V 4 bases and J 2 bases, with 15 bases left between them. Germline loops: CDR1 SGHRS, CDR2 YFSETQ. The CDR3 DNA sequence: TGCGCCAGCAGCGAGCGGCCGCCCGGAAACACCGGGGAGCTGTTTTTT. Its translation: CASSERPPGNTGELFF.

This chain's CDR3 is CASSLGADEQYF. CDR3 nucleotides: TGTGCCAGCAGCCTAGGGGCCGACGAGCAGTACTTC. The genes are TRBV5-4 and TRBJ2-7; maybe TRBD1 (5 bases). CDR1 is SGHNT and CDR2 is YYREEE in the germline V gene (reference sequence). V was pared by 4 bases and J by 5 bases, with 10 bases between. The CDR3 runs to 12 residues.

The chain employs TRBV5-1 and TRBJ1-4; 8 nucleotides line up with TRBD1. Germline CDR1 is SGHRS and CDR2 is YFSETQ. The CDR3 covers 15 residues. The V and J ends lost 2 bases and 8 bases, in that order; junction bases with no gene match: 8. CDR3 coding DNA: TGCGCCAGCAGCTTCTCCGGGACAGGTCAGGAAAAACTGTTTTTT. Translated, it gives CASSFSGTGQEKLFF.

The V and J genes are TRBV9 and TRBJ1-1; D is perhaps TRBD1 (6 bases). The germline gives CDR1 SGDLS, CDR2 YYNGEE. Trimming pared 10 bases from V and 3 bases from J, leaving 16 bases between. The CDR3 covers 13 residues. The CDR3 spells CAGVGASHTEAFF. DNA of the CDR3: TGTGCCGGGGTGGGGGCCAGTCACACTGAAGCTTTCTTT.

The chain recombines TRBV3-1 (or the pseudogene TRBV3-2) with TRBJ1-5; 7 bases line up with TRBD1. The CDR3 is 14 amino acids. CDR1 and CDR2 from the germline V gene are LGHDT and YNNKEL (reference sequence). Trimming removed 3 bases from V and 5 bases from J; junction bases left unmatched: 4. CDR3 nucleotides: TGTGCCAGCAGCCAGGGGGACAGATATCAGCCCCAGCATTTT. This sequence encodes CASSQGDRYQPQHF.